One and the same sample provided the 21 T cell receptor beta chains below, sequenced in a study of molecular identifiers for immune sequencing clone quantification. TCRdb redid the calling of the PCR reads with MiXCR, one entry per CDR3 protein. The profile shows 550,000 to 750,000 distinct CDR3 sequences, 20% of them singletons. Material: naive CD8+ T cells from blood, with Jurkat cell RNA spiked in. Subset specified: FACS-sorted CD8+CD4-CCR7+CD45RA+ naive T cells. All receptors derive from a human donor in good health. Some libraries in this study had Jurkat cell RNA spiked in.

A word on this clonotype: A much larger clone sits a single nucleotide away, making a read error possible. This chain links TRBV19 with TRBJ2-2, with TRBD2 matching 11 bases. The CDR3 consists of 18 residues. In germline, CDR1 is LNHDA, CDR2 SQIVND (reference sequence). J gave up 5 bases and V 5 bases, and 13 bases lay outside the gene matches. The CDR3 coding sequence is TGTGCCAGTAGTTCCCAGCCACTAGCGGGAGTTCGGACCGGGGAGCTGTTTTTT. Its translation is CASSSQPLAGVRTGELFF.

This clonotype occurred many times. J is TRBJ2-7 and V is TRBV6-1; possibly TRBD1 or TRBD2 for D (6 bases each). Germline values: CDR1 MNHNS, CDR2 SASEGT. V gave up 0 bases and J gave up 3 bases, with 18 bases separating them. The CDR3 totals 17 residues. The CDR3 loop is CASSEALPAQGGYEQYF. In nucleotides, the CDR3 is TGTGCCAGCAGTGAAGCGCTTCCTGCACAGGGAGGCTACGAGCAGTACTTC.

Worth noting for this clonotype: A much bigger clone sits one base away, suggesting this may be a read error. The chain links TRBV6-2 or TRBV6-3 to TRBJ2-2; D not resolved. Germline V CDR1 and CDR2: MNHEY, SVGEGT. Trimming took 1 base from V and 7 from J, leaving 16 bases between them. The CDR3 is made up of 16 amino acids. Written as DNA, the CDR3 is TGTGCCAGCAGTTACTATGGCACAGCCGCTGGCGGGGAGCTGTTTTTT. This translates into CASSYYGTAAGGELFF.

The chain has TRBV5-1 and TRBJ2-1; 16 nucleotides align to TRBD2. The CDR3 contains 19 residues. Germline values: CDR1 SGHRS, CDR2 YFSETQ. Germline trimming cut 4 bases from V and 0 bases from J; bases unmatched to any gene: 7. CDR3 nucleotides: TGCGCCAGCAGCGCCGGGACTAGCGGGGGGGTGAGCTCCTACAATGAGCAGTTCTTC. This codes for CASSAGTSGGVSSYNEQFF. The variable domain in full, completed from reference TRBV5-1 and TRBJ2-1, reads KAGVTQTPRYLIKTRGQQVTLSCSPISGHRSVSWYQQTPGQGLQFLFEYFSETQRNKGNFPGRFSGRQFSNSRSEMNVSTLELGDSALYLCASSAGTSGGVSSYNEQFFGPGTRLTVL.

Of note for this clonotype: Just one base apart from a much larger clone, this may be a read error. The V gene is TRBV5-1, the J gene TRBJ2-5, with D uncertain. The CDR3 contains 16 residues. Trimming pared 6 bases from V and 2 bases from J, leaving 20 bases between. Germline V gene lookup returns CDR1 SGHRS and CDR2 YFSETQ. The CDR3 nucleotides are TGCGCCAGCACAAGCCAGAGACCTCTGCCTCAAGAGACCCAGTACTTC. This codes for CASTSQRPLPQETQYF.

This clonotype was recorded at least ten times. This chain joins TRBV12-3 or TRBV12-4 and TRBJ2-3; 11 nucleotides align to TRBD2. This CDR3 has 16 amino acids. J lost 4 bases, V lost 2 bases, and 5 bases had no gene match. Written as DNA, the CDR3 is TGTGCCAGCAGTTTATCTAGCGGGGGGCAGGCAGATACGCAGTATTTT. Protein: CASSLSSGGQADTQYF.

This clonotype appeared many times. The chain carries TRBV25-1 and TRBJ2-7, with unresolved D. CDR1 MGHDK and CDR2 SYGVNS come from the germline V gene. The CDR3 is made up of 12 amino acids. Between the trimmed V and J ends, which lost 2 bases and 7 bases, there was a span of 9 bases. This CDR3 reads CASSETPYEQYF. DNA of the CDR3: TGTGCCAGCAGTGAAACCCCTTATGAGCAGTACTTC.

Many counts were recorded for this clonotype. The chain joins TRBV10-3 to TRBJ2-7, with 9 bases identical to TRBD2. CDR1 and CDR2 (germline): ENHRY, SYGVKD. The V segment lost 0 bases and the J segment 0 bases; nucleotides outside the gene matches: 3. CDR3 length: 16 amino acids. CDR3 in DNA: TGTGCCATCAGTGAGTCCGAACTAGCGGGCTCCTACGAGCAGTACTTC. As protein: CAISESELAGSYEQYF.

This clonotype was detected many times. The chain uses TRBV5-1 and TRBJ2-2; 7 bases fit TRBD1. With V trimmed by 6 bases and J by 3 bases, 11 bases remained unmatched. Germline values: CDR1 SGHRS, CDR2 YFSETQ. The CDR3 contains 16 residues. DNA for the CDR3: TGCGCCAGCACCCCGTCCGGGACAGACTACACCGGGGAGCTGTTTTTT. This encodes CASTPSGTDYTGELFF. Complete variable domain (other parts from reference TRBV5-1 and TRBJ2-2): KAGVTQTPRYLIKTRGQQVTLSCSPISGHRSVSWYQQTPGQGLQFLFEYFSETQRNKGNFPGRFSGRQFSNSRSEMNVSTLELGDSALYLCASTPSGTDYTGELFFGEGSRLTVL.

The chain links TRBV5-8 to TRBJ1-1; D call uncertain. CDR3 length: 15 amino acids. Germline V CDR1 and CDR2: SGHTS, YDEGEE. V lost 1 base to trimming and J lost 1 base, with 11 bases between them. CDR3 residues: CASSLLPTTNTEAFF. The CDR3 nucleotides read TGTGCCAGCAGCTTGCTTCCGACAACGAACACTGAAGCTTTCTTT.

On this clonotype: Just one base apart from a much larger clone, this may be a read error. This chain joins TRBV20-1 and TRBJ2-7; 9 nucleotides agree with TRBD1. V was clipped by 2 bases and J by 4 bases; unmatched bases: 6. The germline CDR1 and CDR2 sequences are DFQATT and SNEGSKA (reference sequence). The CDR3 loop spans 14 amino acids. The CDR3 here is CSARIRDRVYEQYF. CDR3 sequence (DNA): TGCAGTGCTAGAATCAGGGACAGGGTGTACGAGCAGTACTTC.

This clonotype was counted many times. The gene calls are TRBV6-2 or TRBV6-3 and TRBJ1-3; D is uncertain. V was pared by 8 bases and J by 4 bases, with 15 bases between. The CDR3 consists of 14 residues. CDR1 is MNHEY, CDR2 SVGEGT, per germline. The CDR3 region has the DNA TGTGCCAGCGGAAGAGGAGGAGCGGGAAACACCATATATTTT. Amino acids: CASGRGGAGNTIYF.

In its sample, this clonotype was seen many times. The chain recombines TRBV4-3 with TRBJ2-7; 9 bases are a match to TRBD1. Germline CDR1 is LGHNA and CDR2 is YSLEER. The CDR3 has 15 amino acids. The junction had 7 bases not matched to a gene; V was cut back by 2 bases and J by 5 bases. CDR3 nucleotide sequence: TGCGCCAGCAGCCAATGGGGGACAGGGTCGGACGAGCAGTACTTC. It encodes CASSQWGTGSDEQYF.

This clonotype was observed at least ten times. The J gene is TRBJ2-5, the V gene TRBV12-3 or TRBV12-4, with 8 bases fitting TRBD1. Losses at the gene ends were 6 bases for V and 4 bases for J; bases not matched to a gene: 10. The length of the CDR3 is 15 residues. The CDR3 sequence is CASSAEAGGVETQYF. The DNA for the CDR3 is TGTGCCAGCAGCGCTGAGGCAGGGGGCGTAGAGACCCAGTACTTC.

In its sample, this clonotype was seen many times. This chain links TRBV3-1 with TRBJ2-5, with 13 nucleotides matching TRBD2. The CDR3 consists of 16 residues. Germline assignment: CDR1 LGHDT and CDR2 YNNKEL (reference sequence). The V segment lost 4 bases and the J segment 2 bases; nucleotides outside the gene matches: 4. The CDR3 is CASSPVGLAGQETQYF. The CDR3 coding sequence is TGTGCCAGCAGCCCCGTGGGACTAGCGGGACAAGAGACCCAGTACTTC.

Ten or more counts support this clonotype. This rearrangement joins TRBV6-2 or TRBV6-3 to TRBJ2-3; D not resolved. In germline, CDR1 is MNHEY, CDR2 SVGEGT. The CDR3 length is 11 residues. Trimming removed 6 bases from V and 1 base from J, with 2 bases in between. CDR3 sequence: CASSRTDTQYF. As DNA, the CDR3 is TGTGCCAGCAGCCGCACAGATACGCAGTATTTT.

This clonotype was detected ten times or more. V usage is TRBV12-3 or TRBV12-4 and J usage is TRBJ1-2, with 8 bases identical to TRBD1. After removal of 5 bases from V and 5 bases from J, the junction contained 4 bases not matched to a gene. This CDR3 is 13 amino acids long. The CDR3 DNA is TGTGCCAGCAGTGGAGACAGGGGTTATGGCTACACCTTC. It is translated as CASSGDRGYGYTF.

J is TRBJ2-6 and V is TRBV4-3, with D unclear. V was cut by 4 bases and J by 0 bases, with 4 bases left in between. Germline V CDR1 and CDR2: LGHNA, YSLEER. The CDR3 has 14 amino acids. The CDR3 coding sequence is TGCGCCAGCAGCCGAGTCTCTGGGGCCAACGTCCTGACTTTC. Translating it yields CASSRVSGANVLTF.

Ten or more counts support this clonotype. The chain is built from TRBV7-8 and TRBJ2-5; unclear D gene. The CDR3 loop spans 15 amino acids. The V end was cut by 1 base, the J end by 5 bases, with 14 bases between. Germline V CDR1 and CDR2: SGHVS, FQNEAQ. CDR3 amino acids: CASSLGSGYEETQYF. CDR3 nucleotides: TGTGCCAGCAGCTTAGGCTCTGGGTACGAGGAGACCCAGTACTTC.

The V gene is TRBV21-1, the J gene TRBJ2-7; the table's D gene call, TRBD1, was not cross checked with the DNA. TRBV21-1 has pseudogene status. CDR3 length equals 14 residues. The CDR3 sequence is CAGSPGGSSYEQYF. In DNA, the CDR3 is TGTGCCGGCAGCCCCGGCGGGAGCTCCTACGAGCAGTACTTC.

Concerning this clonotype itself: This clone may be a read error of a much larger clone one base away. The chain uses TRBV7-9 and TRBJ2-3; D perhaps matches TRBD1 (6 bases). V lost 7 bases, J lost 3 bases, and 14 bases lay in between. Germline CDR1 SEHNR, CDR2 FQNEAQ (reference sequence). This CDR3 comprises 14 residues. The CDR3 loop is CASKGQTMTDTQYF. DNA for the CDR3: TGTGCCAGCAAAGGACAGACTATGACAGATACGCAGTATTTT.